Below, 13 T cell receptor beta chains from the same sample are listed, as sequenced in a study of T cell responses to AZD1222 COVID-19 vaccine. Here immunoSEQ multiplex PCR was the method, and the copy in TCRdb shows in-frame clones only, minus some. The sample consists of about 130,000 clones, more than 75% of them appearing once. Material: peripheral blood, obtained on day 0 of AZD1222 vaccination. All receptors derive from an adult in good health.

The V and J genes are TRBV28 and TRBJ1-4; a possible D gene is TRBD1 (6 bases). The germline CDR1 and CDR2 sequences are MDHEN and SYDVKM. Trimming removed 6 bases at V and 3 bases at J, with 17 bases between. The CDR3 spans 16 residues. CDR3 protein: CASSMGGARSNEKLFF. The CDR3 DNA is TGTGCCAGCAGCATGGGGGGGGCGCGATCTAATGAAAAACTGTTTTTT. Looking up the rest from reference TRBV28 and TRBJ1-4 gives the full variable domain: DVKVTQSSRYLVKRTGEKVFLECVQDMDHENMFWYRQDPGLGLRLIYFSYDVKMKEKGDIPEGYSVSREKKERFSLILESASTNQTSMYLCASSMGGARSNEKLFFGSGTQLSVL.

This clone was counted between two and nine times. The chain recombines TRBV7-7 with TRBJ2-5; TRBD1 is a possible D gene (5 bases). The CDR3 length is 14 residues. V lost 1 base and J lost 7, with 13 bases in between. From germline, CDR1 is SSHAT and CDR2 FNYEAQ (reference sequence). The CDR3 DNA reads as TGTGCCAGCAGCTTAGGGCAGGGCAAGGGGACCCAGTACTTC. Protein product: CASSLGQGKGTQYF.

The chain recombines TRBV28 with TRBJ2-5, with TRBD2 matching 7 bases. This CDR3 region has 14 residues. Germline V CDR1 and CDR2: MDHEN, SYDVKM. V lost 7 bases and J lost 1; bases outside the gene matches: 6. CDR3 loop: CASNIGGTQETQYF. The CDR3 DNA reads TGTGCCAGCAACATCGGGGGGACCCAAGAGACCCAGTACTTC. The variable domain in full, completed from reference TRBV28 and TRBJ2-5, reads DVKVTQSSRYLVKRTGEKVFLECVQDMDHENMFWYRQDPGLGLRLIYFSYDVKMKEKGDIPEGYSVSREKKERFSLILESASTNQTSMYLCASNIGGTQETQYFGPGTRLLVL.

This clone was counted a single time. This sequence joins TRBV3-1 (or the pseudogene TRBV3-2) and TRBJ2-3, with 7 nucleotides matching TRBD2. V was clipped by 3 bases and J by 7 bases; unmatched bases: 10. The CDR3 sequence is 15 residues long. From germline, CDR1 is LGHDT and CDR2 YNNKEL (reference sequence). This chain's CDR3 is CASSHLSGPRNTQYF. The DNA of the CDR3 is TGTGCCAGCAGCCACCTTAGCGGGCCGAGGAATACGCAGTATTTT.

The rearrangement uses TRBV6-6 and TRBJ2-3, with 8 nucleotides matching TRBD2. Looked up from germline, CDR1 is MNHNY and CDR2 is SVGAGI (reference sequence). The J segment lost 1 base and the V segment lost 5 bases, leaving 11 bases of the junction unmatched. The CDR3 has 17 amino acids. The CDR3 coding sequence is TGTGCCAGCAGTCGACCCGCCTTTAGCGGGGGCACAGATACGCAGTATTTT. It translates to CASSRPAFSGGTDTQYF.

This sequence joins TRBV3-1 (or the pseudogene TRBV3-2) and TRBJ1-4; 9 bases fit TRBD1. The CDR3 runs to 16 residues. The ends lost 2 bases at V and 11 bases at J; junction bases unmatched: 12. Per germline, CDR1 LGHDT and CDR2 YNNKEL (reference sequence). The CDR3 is CASSQLSPGTGQKLFF. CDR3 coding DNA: TGTGCCAGCAGCCAACTTAGTCCCGGGACAGGGCAGAAACTGTTTTTT.

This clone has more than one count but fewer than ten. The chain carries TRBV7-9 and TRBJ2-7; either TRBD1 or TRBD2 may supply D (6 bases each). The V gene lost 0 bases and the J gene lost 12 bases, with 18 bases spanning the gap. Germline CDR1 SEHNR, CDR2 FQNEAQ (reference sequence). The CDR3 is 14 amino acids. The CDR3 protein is CASSLAEGTGIRYF. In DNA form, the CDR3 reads TGTGCCAGCAGCTTAGCGGAGGGAACAGGGATCCGGTACTTC.

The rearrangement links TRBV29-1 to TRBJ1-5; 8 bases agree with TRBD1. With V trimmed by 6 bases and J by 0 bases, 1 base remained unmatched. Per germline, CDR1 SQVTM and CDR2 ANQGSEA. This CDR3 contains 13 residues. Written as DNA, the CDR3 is TGCAGCGTGGGACAGGATAGCAATCAGCCCCAGCATTTT. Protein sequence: CSVGQDSNQPQHF. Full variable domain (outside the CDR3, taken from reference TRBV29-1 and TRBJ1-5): SAVISQKPSRDICQRGTSLTIQCQVDSQVTMMFWYRQQPGQSLTLIATANQGSEATYESGFVIDKFPISRPNLTFSTLTVSNMSPEDSSIYLCSVGQDSNQPQHFGDGTRLSIL.

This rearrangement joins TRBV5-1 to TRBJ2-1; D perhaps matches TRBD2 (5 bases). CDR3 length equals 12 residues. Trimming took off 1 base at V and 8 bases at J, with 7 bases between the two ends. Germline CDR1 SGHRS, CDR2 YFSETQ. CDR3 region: CASSLRGDEQFF. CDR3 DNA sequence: TGCGCCAGCAGCTTGCGGGGAGATGAGCAGTTCTTC.

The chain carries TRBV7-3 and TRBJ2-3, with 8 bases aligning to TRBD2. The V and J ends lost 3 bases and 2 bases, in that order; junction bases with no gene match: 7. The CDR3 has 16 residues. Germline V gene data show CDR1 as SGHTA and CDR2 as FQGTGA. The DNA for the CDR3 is TGTGCCAGCAGCTTTCGGGGGGGCCAGTTCACAGATACGCAGTATTTT. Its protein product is CASSFRGGQFTDTQYF.

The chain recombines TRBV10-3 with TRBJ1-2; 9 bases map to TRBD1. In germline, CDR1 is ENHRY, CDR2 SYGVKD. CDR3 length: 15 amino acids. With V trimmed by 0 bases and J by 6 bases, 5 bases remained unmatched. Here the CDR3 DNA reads TGTGCCATCAGTGAGTCACGGACAGGGGAGGATGGCTACACCTTC. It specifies CAISESRTGEDGYTF.

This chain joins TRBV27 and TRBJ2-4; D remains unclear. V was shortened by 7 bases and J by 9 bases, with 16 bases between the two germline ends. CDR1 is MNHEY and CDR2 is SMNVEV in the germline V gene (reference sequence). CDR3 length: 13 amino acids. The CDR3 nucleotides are TGTGCCAGCATGCCGGGTAACGAATTCATTCAGTACTTC. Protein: CASMPGNEFIQYF.

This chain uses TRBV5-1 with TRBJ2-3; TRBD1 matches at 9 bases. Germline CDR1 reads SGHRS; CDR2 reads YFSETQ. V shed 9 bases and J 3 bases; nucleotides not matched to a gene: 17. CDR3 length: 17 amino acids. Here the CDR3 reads CATAAGQGAFGTDTQYF. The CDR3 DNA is TGCGCCACCGCGGCGGGACAGGGTGCGTTTGGGACAGATACGCAGTATTTT.